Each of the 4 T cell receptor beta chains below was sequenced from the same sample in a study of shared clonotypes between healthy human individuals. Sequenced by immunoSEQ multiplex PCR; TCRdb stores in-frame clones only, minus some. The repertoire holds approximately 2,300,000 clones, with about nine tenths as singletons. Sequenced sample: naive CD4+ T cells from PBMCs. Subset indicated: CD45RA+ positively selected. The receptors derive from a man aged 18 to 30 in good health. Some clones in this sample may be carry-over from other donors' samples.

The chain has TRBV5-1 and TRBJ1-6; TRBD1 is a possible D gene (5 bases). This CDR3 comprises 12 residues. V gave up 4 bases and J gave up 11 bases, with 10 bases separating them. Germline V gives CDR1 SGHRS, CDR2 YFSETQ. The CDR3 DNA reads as TGCGCCAGCAGCGGGACTCAGACACCCCTCCACTTT. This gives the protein CASSGTQTPLHF. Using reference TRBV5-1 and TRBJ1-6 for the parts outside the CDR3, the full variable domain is KAGVTQTPRYLIKTRGQQVTLSCSPISGHRSVSWYQQTPGQGLQFLFEYFSETQRNKGNFPGRFSGRQFSNSRSEMNVSTLELGDSALYLCASSGTQTPLHFGNGTRLTVT.

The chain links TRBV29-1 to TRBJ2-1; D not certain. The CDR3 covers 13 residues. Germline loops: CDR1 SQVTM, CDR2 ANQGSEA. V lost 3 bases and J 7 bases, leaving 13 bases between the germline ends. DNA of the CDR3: TGCAGCGTTGAGGGCCATGGCGATAATGAGCAGTTCTTC. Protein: CSVEGHGDNEQFF.

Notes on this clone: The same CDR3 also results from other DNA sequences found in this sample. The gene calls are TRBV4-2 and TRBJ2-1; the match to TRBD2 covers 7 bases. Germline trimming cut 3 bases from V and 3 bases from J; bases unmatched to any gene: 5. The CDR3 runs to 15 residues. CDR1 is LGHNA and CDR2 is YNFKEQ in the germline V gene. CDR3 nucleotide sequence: TGTGCCAGCAGCCAGGGCCTAGCGGACTACAATGAGCAGTTCTTC. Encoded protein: CASSQGLADYNEQFF.

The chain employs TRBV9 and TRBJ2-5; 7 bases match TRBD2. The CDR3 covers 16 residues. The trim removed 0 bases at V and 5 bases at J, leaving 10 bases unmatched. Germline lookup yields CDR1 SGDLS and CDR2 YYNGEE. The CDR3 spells CASSVAPSGAGETQYF. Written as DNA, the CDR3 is TGTGCCAGCAGCGTAGCTCCTAGCGGAGCCGGGGAGACCCAGTACTTC.